Each of the 29 T cell receptor beta chains below was sequenced from the same sample in a study of blood T cell repertoires in COVID-19. The repertoire was sequenced with immunoSEQ multiplex PCR; TCRdb's copy has only in-frame clones and lacks some. This sample has 360,000 or so clones, with 90% found just once. What was sequenced was peripheral blood. The receptors were sampled from a man younger than 35 with active or convalescent COVID-19.

The chain employs TRBV7-3 and TRBJ1-6; D remains unclear. This CDR3 spans 14 amino acids. Looked up from germline, CDR1 is SGHTA and CDR2 is FQGTGA. Trimming left V 7 bases short and J 3 bases short, with 10 bases between. The CDR3 here is CASNPGSYNSPLHF. CDR3 in DNA: TGTGCCAGCAACCCGGGGAGCTATAATTCACCCCTCCACTTT.

This chain links TRBV10-3 with TRBJ1-4; 10 bases align to TRBD1. The germline V gene has CDR1 ENHRY and CDR2 SYGVKD. The V segment lost 3 bases and the J segment 8 bases; nucleotides outside the gene matches: 6. This CDR3 comprises 15 residues. The CDR3 sequence: CAISDTGTGVEKLFF. The CDR3 coding sequence is TGTGCCATCAGTGATACCGGGACAGGGGTCGAAAAACTGTTTTTT.

With respect to this clone: The junction and the germline gene differ at one end; a read error may be behind it. The chain recombines TRBV7-7 with TRBJ1-4, with D maybe TRBD1 (6 bases). The CDR3 runs 15 residues. Per germline, CDR1 SSHAT and CDR2 FNYEAQ (reference sequence). The CDR3 region is CASSPGHGEVEKLFF. The CDR3 nucleotides are TGTGCTAGCAGTCCGGGACACGGGGAAGTAGAAAAACTGTTTTTT.

The V gene is TRBV5-1, the J gene TRBJ1-5; maybe TRBD1 (5 bases). Per the germline V gene, CDR1 is SGHRS and CDR2 is YFSETQ. V lost 1 base and J lost 5, with 10 bases in between. The CDR3 spans 14 residues. CDR3 sequence: CASSLWQGDQPQHF. The CDR3 DNA sequence: TGCGCCAGCAGCTTGTGGCAGGGTGATCAGCCCCAGCATTTT.

The rearrangement uses TRBV28 and TRBJ2-5, with a tentative D call TRBD2 (5 bases). Trimming removed 3 bases at V and 5 bases at J, with 19 bases between. This CDR3 is 16 amino acids long. Germline lookup yields CDR1 MDHEN and CDR2 SYDVKM. The CDR3 region is CASSFSLAGSGETQYF. The DNA for the CDR3 is TGTGCCAGCAGTTTTTCTCTAGCCGGATCTGGCGAGACCCAGTACTTC. The full variable domain, rest sourced from reference TRBV28 and TRBJ2-5, is DVKVTQSSRYLVKRTGEKVFLECVQDMDHENMFWYRQDPGLGLRLIYFSYDVKMKEKGDIPEGYSVSREKKERFSLILESASTNQTSMYLCASSFSLAGSGETQYFGPGTRLLVL.

There are many counts of this clone. The same CDR3 arises from other DNA sequences in this sample as well. This chain links TRBV3-1 (or the pseudogene TRBV3-2) with TRBJ2-7; a weak D match, TRBD2 (5 bases). This CDR3 contains 13 residues. Germline-derived CDR1 and CDR2 are LGHDT and YNNKEL (reference sequence). The V end lost 0 bases, the J end lost 2 bases, and 5 bases lay between the germline ends. The CDR3: CASSQDGAYEQYF. DNA of the CDR3: TGTGCCAGCAGCCAAGACGGGGCCTACGAGCAGTACTTC.

The CDR3 reads CASSYSGSRYQETQYF. The CDR3 bases are TGTGCCAGCAGTTACAGCGGGAGTCGATACCAAGAGACCCAGTACTTC. The V gene is TRBV6-5, the J gene TRBJ2-5; 8 bases align to TRBD2. After removal of 2 bases from V and 0 bases from J, the junction contained 5 bases not matched to a gene. Germline V gene sequence: CDR1 MNHEY, CDR2 SVGAGI. The CDR3 consists of 16 residues.

This rearrangement joins TRBV19 to TRBJ1-3; 7 bases match TRBD1. CDR3 size: 14 residues. Unmatched junction bases numbered 5, after V lost 4 bases and J lost 5 bases. Germline V gene sequence: CDR1 LNHDA, CDR2 SQIVND (reference sequence). CDR3 region: CASSTRDRRNTIYF. The DNA of the CDR3 is TGTGCCAGTAGTACCCGGGACAGAAGAAACACCATATATTTT.

This clone was observed a few times. The V gene is TRBV25-1, the J gene TRBJ2-1; D not certain. Germline values: CDR1 MGHDK, CDR2 SYGVNS. The CDR3 contains 17 residues. The ends were cut back, 2 bases at V and 0 bases at J, with 14 bases in the middle. This CDR3 reads CASSEIRALSSYNEQFF. CDR3 DNA: TGTGCCAGCAGTGAAATTAGAGCGCTGAGCTCCTACAATGAGCAGTTCTTC.

The chain has TRBV7-2 and TRBJ2-2; maybe TRBD2 (5 bases). From germline, CDR1 is SGHTA and CDR2 FQGNSA. CDR3 length: 13 amino acids. Trimming cost V 5 bases and J 6 bases, with 10 bases left between them. CDR3 residues: CASSISSPGELFF. In DNA form, the CDR3 reads TGTGCCAGCAGCATTTCTAGCCCCGGGGAGCTGTTTTTT.

V and J are TRBV29-1 and TRBJ1-3; D is undetermined. The V end was cut by 5 bases, the J end by 1 base, with 6 bases between. Germline V gives CDR1 SQVTM, CDR2 ANQGSEA. The CDR3 runs to 12 residues. The CDR3 spells CSVQDSGNTIYF. In nucleotides, the CDR3 is TGCAGCGTTCAGGATTCTGGAAACACCATATATTTT. Combining the CDR3 with reference TRBV29-1 and TRBJ1-3 gives the whole variable domain SAVISQKPSRDICQRGTSLTIQCQVDSQVTMMFWYRQQPGQSLTLIATANQGSEATYESGFVIDKFPISRPNLTFSTLTVSNMSPEDSSIYLCSVQDSGNTIYFGEGSWLTVV.

The chain links TRBV27 to TRBJ1-4; possibly TRBD1 for D (5 bases). Trimming took off 6 bases at V and 8 bases at J, with 16 bases between the two ends. This CDR3 has 14 amino acids. Germline V gives CDR1 MNHEY, CDR2 SMNVEV (reference sequence). The CDR3 region is CASRPTGAYEKLFF. In DNA, the CDR3 is TGTGCCAGCAGACCAACAGGAGCTTACGAAAAACTGTTTTTT.

The sample holds many counts of this clone. The chain is built from TRBV3-1 (or the pseudogene TRBV3-2) and TRBJ2-7; 7 bases fit TRBD1. The CDR3 sequence is 14 residues long. V shed 6 bases and J 5 bases; nucleotides not matched to a gene: 10. In germline, CDR1 is LGHDT, CDR2 YNNKEL (reference sequence). In DNA form, the CDR3 reads TGTGCCAGCAGGGACGGACAGGCAATCCACGAGCAGTACTTC. Protein product: CASRDGQAIHEQYF.

This chain links TRBV28 with TRBJ2-5, with TRBD2 identical over 10 bases. J was trimmed by 7 bases and V by 2 bases; bases with no gene match: 7. Germline CDR1 and CDR2: MDHEN and SYDVKM. The CDR3 contains 15 residues. CDR3 residues: CASSLSLAGAVTQYF. The CDR3 coding sequence is TGTGCCAGCAGTTTAAGTCTAGCGGGGGCGGTGACCCAGTACTTC.

This chain connects TRBV19 to TRBJ1-5; D is possibly TRBD1 (5 bases). With 6 bases removed from V and 5 bases from J, the gap between germline ends came to 14 bases. Germline V gene lookup returns CDR1 LNHDA and CDR2 SQIVND (reference sequence). The CDR3 spans 14 residues. This chain's CDR3 is CASSRGVADQPQHF. The CDR3 DNA reads as TGTGCCAGTAGCCGGGGGGTTGCGGATCAGCCCCAGCATTTT.

This clone was seen ten or more times. V is TRBV18 and J is TRBJ2-4; 7 bases are shared with TRBD2. Trimming removed 2 bases from V and 0 bases from J; junction bases left unmatched: 4. Germline loops: CDR1 KGHSH, CDR2 LQKENI. The CDR3 has 16 amino acids. The CDR3 loop is CASSPREGVAKNIQYF. CDR3 sequence (DNA): TGTGCCAGCTCACCAAGGGAGGGAGTAGCCAAAAACATTCAGTACTTC.

This clone was found once. CDR3 in DNA: TGTGCCAGCAGCTTAGCACAGGGGGGAAAGGAAAAACTGTTTTTT. Residues: CASSLAQGGKEKLFF. The gene calls are TRBV7-9 and TRBJ1-4; 8 bases match TRBD1. This CDR3 is built from 15 residues. Germline CDR1 SEHNR, CDR2 FQNEAQ (reference sequence). J was trimmed by 8 bases and V by 0 bases; bases with no gene match: 5.

The chain couples TRBV5-4 to TRBJ1-4, with 10 nucleotides matching TRBD1. The V segment lost 4 bases and the J segment 8 bases; nucleotides outside the gene matches: 8. The CDR3 length is 15 residues. The germline V gene has CDR1 SGHNT and CDR2 YYREEE (reference sequence). CDR3 coding DNA: TGTGCCAGCAGCGTTGGACAGGGGGGTAGGGAAAAACTGTTTTTT. Protein product: CASSVGQGGREKLFF.

V usage is TRBV19 and J usage is TRBJ2-3; no clear D gene. This CDR3 is built from 12 residues. Germline CDR1 LNHDA, CDR2 SQIVND (reference sequence). The V end lost 4 bases, the J end lost 5 bases, and 7 bases lay between the germline ends. CDR3 amino acids: CASSTSGDTQYF. The DNA of the CDR3 is TGTGCCAGTAGTACTTCGGGAGATACGCAGTATTTT.

The chain links TRBV19 to TRBJ1-1; a weak D match, TRBD1 (5 bases). CDR3 size: 15 residues. From germline, CDR1 is LNHDA and CDR2 SQIVND (reference sequence). V shed 7 bases and J shed 0 bases, with 15 bases lying between them. This CDR3 is CASTPAGGLNTEAFF. The DNA of the CDR3 is TGTGCCAGTACCCCAGCTGGGGGGTTGAACACTGAAGCTTTCTTT.

This chain joins TRBV27 and TRBJ1-6, with 7 bases fitting TRBD1. CDR1 is MNHEY and CDR2 is SMNVEV in the germline V gene (reference sequence). The CDR3 sequence is 19 residues long. V lost 2 bases, J lost 0 bases, and 10 bases stayed unmatched. DNA for the CDR3: TGTGCCAGCAGTTTAAAGGCCCCAGGGGGAAGCTCCTATAATTCACCCCTCCACTTT. It translates to CASSLKAPGGSSYNSPLHF.

The V and J genes are TRBV11-2 and TRBJ2-5, with 7 bases fitting TRBD2. With 2 bases clipped from V and 2 bases from J, the junction kept 2 bases outside the gene matches. The CDR3 has 14 residues. Germline V gene lookup returns CDR1 SGHAT and CDR2 FQNNGV. The CDR3 region has the DNA TGTGCCAGCAGCTTATCGGGACTACAAGAGACCCAGTACTTC. Amino acids: CASSLSGLQETQYF.

The chain uses TRBV7-3 and TRBJ2-1, with D perhaps matching TRBD1 (5 bases). Germline-derived CDR1 and CDR2 are SGHTA and FQGTGA. The CDR3 runs 14 residues. Between the trimmed V and J ends, which lost 5 bases and 4 bases, there was a span of 12 bases. CDR3 sequence reads: CASSPGRGYNEQFF. The CDR3 nucleotides read TGTGCCAGCAGCCCAGGAAGGGGATACAATGAGCAGTTCTTC.

This sequence joins TRBV19 and TRBJ1-1; D is unclear. Germline V gene lookup returns CDR1 LNHDA and CDR2 SQIVND (reference sequence). The ends were cut back, 6 bases at V and 1 base at J, with 9 bases in the middle. The CDR3 length is 13 residues. The chain's CDR3 is CASRLSQNTEAFF. Here the CDR3 DNA reads TGTGCCAGTAGACTGTCCCAGAACACTGAAGCTTTCTTT.

The chain combines TRBV7-9 with TRBJ2-2; D is unresolved. Germline V lookup: CDR1 SEHNR, CDR2 FQNEAQ (reference sequence). The CDR3 runs to 15 residues. Trimming stripped 0 bases from V and 7 bases from J, with 12 bases between. The CDR3 DNA follows: TGTGCCAGCAGCTTAGCGTTAGTAGATTTCGGGGAGCTGTTTTTT. Protein: CASSLALVDFGELFF.

This rearrangement joins TRBV2 to TRBJ1-2; TRBD1 matches at 7 bases. The V gene's germline CDR1 is SNHLY and CDR2 FYNNEI. The CDR3 contains 15 residues. The V gene end was trimmed by 1 base and the J gene end by 5 bases; junction bases not matched to a gene: 7. The CDR3 sequence is CASSEGIRTGYGYTF. CDR3 bases: TGTGCCAGCAGTGAAGGGATCAGGACAGGTTATGGCTACACCTTC.

This clone came up a few times. The rearrangement joins TRBV29-1 to TRBJ2-3, with a tentative D call TRBD1 (6 bases). Per the germline V gene, CDR1 is SQVTM and CDR2 is ANQGSEA. The CDR3 totals 17 residues. The germline V and J ends were trimmed by 4 bases and 3 bases, with 23 bases remaining between them. The CDR3 sequence is CSVGTPPQGSWTDTQYF. DNA of the CDR3: TGCAGCGTTGGGACCCCCCCACAGGGCTCCTGGACAGATACGCAGTATTTT.

This rearrangement joins TRBV18 to TRBJ2-2, with TRBD2 matching 10 bases. Trimming took 1 base from V and 6 from J; bases not matched to a gene: 8. The CDR3 spans 17 residues. CDR1 is KGHSH and CDR2 is LQKENI in the germline V gene. The CDR3 sequence is CASSPQASGRASGELFF. The CDR3 DNA sequence: TGTGCCAGCTCACCACAGGCCAGCGGGAGGGCCTCCGGGGAGCTGTTTTTT.

The chain has TRBV27 and TRBJ2-7; 15 bases match TRBD2. Germline trimming cut 3 bases from V and 4 bases from J; bases unmatched to any gene: 16. Germline-derived CDR1 and CDR2 are MNHEY and SMNVEV (reference sequence). The CDR3 has 20 amino acids. The CDR3 is CASSFSPGLAGGPSRYEQYF. In DNA form, the CDR3 reads TGTGCCAGCAGTTTCAGTCCCGGACTAGCGGGAGGGCCAAGTAGATACGAGCAGTACTTC.